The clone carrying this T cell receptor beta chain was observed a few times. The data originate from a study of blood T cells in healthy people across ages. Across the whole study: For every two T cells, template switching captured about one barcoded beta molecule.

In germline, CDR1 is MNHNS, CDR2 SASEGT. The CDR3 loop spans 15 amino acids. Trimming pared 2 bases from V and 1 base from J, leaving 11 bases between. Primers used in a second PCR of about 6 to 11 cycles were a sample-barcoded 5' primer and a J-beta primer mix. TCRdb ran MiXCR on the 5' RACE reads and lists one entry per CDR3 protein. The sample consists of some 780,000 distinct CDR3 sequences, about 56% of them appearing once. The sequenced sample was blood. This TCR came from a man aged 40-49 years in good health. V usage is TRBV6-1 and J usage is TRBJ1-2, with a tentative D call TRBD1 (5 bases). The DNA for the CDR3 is TGTGCCAGCAGTGAAATGCCCCAGGGTAACTATGGCTACACCTTC. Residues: CASSEMPQGNYGYTF.